Each of the 11 T cell receptor beta chains below was sequenced from the same sample in a study of Graves' ophthalmopathy and Graves' hyperthyroidism. TCR beta CDR3 amplification used RNA transcripts. RT-PCR in the first round used HTBI primers; a second-round multiplex PCR followed. TCRdb re-analysed the multiplex PCR reads in MiXCR, keeping a single row per CDR3 protein. The sample contains about 1.2 million distinct CDR3 sequences, less than 45% of which appear only once. The sample taken for sequencing was peripheral blood or thyroid tissue (not recorded which). The receptors here all came from an adult man with Graves' hyperthyroidism.

This clonotype appeared many times. The chain has TRBV7-9 and TRBJ1-5; no clear D. Between the trimmed V and J ends, which lost 2 bases and 5 bases, there was a span of 7 bases. CDR1 SEHNR and CDR2 FQNEAQ come from the germline V gene (reference sequence). The length of the CDR3 is 13 residues. CDR3 sequence (DNA): TGTGCCAGCAGCTTACTACGGTATCAGCCCCAGCATTTT. It encodes CASSLLRYQPQHF. The full variable domain, its missing parts supplied by reference TRBV7-9 and TRBJ1-5, is DTGVSQNPRHKITKRGQNVTFRCDPISEHNRLYWYRQTLGQGPEFLTYFQNEAQLEKSRLLSDRFSAERPKGSFSTLEIQRTEQGDSAMYLCASSLLRYQPQHFGDGTRLSIL.

V gene TRBV30 combines with J gene TRBJ2-7; D is unresolved. Looked up from germline, CDR1 is GTSNPN and CDR2 is SVGIG (reference sequence). CDR3 length: 13 residues. Trimming left V 3 bases short and J 5 bases short, with 14 bases between. CDR3 residues: CAWRSTDPHEQYF. The CDR3 DNA reads as TGTGCCTGGAGGTCCACAGACCCCCACGAGCAGTACTTC.

A few counts support this clonotype. The V and J genes are TRBV20-1 and TRBJ1-1, with 7 nucleotides matching TRBD1. From germline, CDR1 is DFQATT and CDR2 SNEGSKA (reference sequence). The V segment lost 1 base and the J segment 2 bases; nucleotides outside the gene matches: 13. This CDR3 region has 17 residues. The CDR3 nucleotides are TGCAGTGCTAGAGTAAAAAGGACAGGAATACGAAACACTGAAGCTTTCTTT. This sequence encodes CSARVKRTGIRNTEAFF.

The rearrangement uses TRBV4-1 and TRBJ1-6; no firm D call. CDR3 length equals 17 residues. Germline-derived CDR1 and CDR2 are MGHRA and YSYEKL. The germline V and J ends were trimmed by 4 bases and 7 bases, with 20 bases remaining between them. The CDR3 protein is CASSLVERETLNSPLHF. In nucleotides, the CDR3 is TGCGCCAGCAGCCTCGTGGAAAGGGAGACTTTAAATTCACCCCTCCACTTT.

This clonotype was seen just once. The rearrangement uses TRBV25-1 and TRBJ2-2, with TRBD1 matching 11 bases. The ends lost 8 bases at V and 1 base at J; junction bases unmatched: 6. CDR3 length equals 16 residues. Germline values: CDR1 MGHDK, CDR2 SYGVNS. The CDR3 reads CASGKGQGENTGELFF. The CDR3 bases are TGTGCCAGCGGGAAGGGACAGGGGGAGAACACCGGGGAGCTGTTTTTT.

This clonotype appeared a few times. This rearrangement joins TRBV19 to TRBJ1-4; D remains unclear. Germline CDR1 and CDR2: LNHDA and SQIVND (reference sequence). The CDR3 spans 15 residues. Trimming took 7 bases from V and 7 from J, leaving 19 bases between them. The CDR3 nucleotides read TGTGCCAGTAAACGGCCGGACGCCTCTGGTGAAAAACTGTTTTTT. Protein sequence: CASKRPDASGEKLFF. The variable domain in full, with the rest retrieved from reference TRBV19 and TRBJ1-4, is DGGITQSPKYLFRKEGQNVTLSCEQNLNHDAMYWYRQDPGQGLRLIYYSQIVNDFQKGDIAEGYSVSREKKESFPLTVTSAQKNPTAFYLCASKRPDASGEKLFFGSGTQLSVL.

This clonotype showed up many times. V and J are TRBV15 and TRBJ2-7; 7 bases map to TRBD1. V shed 2 bases, J shed 9 bases, and the junction held 7 bases outside the gene matches. This CDR3 has 13 residues. Germline-derived CDR1 and CDR2 are LNHNV and YYDKDF (reference sequence). CDR3 amino acids: CATSRPDREWQYF. The CDR3 nucleotides are TGTGCCACCAGCAGACCCGACAGGGAATGGCAGTACTTC. The full variable domain, its missing parts supplied by reference TRBV15 and TRBJ2-7, is DAMVIQNPRYQVTQFGKPVTLSCSQTLNHNVMYWYQQKSSQAPKLLFHYYDKDFNNEADTPDNFQSRRPNTSFCFLDIRSPGLGDTAMYLCATSRPDREWQYFGPGTRLTVT.

The V and J genes are TRBV5-1 and TRBJ2-7; D uncertain. V was shortened by 4 bases and J by 2 bases, with 16 bases between the two germline ends. The V gene's germline CDR1 is SGHRS and CDR2 YFSETQ. The CDR3 covers 15 residues. The CDR3 sequence is CASSLSLGIAYEQYF. Here the CDR3 DNA reads TGCGCCAGCAGCCTCTCTCTTGGAATAGCCTACGAGCAGTACTTC.

This clonotype was counted at least ten times. The chain recombines TRBV7-9 with TRBJ2-7; possibly TRBD1 or TRBD2 for D (5 bases each). The CDR3 runs to 14 residues. The V end was cut by 6 bases, the J end by 3 bases, with 15 bases between. Germline V gene lookup returns CDR1 SEHNR and CDR2 FQNEAQ (reference sequence). CDR3 sequence: CASSMSGRYYEQYF. The CDR3 bases are TGTGCCAGCAGTATGTCGGGACGGTACTACGAGCAGTACTTC.

V usage is TRBV2 and J usage is TRBJ1-2, with 10 bases fitting TRBD1. This CDR3 contains 16 residues. Germline assignment: CDR1 SNHLY and CDR2 FYNNEI. J lost 8 bases, V lost 5 bases, and 14 bases had no gene match. The CDR3, as DNA: TGTGCCAGCAGTTTATCGGGGGACAGGGGAGTCCTGGGCTACACCTTC. Protein: CASSLSGDRGVLGYTF.

V usage is TRBV5-1 and J usage is TRBJ2-7; D gene uncertain. This CDR3 spans 15 amino acids. The germline CDR1 and CDR2 sequences are SGHRS and YFSETQ. Trimming took 0 bases from V and 1 from J, leaving 11 bases between them. The DNA for the CDR3 is TGCGCCAGCAGCTTGGTGTTTGACCAGTCCTACGAGCAGTACTTC. Its protein product is CASSLVFDQSYEQYF.